This record looks at one T cell receptor beta chain sequence and its context. Execution of the assay was at deep level. Here immunoSEQ multiplex PCR was the method, and the copy in TCRdb shows in-frame clones only, minus some. The sample records 2 million to 2.5 million clones, approximately 93% being singletons. The sample originates from a study of shared clonotypes between healthy human individuals. The germline V and J ends were trimmed by 1 base and 0 bases, with 16 bases remaining between them. CDR3 length: 17 residues. The germline V gene encodes CDR1 SGHTS and CDR2 YDEGEE. The sequenced sample consisted of naive CD4+ T cells from PBMCs. As to subset: CD45RA+ positively selected. This rearrangement joins TRBV5-8 to TRBJ1-2, with D unclear. The source is a man aged 18-30 years in good health. Some clones in this sample may be carry-over from other donors' samples. CDR3 coding DNA: TGTGCCAGCAGCTTGCGGCAGTCTAGCTGGGCTAACTATGGCTACACCTTC. Its translation: CASSLRQSSWANYGYTF. The variable domain in full, with the rest retrieved from reference TRBV5-8 and TRBJ1-2, is EAGVTQSPTHLIKTRGQQATLRCSPISGHTSVYWYQQALGLGLQFLLWYDEGEERNRGNFPPRFSGRQFPNYSSELNVNALELEDSALYLCASSLRQSSWANYGYTFGSGTRLTVV.